One and the same sample provided the 32 T cell receptor beta chains below, sequenced in a study of cytomegalovirus exposure and HLA in healthy donors. This PCR relied on a set of 60 Vbeta primers and 13 Jbeta primers. Profiled with immunoSEQ multiplex PCR; TCRdb holds only in-frame clones, not every one. The data contain roughly 130,000 clones, approximately 72% of them singletons. Sample: PBMCs. These receptors came from a woman aged 60-75 years in good health and CMV-seronegative.

In this sample, this clone turned up a few times. This CDR3 is CASSSSGTESSGNTIYF. The CDR3 DNA is TGTGCCAGCAGTTCCTCCGGGACAGAGAGCTCTGGAAACACCATATATTTT. This chain connects TRBV27 to TRBJ1-3; 7 bases align to TRBD1. This CDR3 contains 17 residues. V lost 4 bases and J lost 0; bases outside the gene matches: 9. The germline CDR1 and CDR2 sequences are MNHEY and SMNVEV (reference sequence).

V usage is TRBV6-6 and J usage is TRBJ1-6; 8 bases fit TRBD1. Germline V gene sequence: CDR1 MNHNY, CDR2 SVGAGI (reference sequence). The CDR3 has 15 residues. V shed 2 bases and J 9 bases; nucleotides not matched to a gene: 6. CDR3 sequence reads: CASSYLDRGGSPLHF. The CDR3 DNA reads TGTGCCAGCAGTTACCTTGACAGGGGTGGTTCACCCCTCCACTTT.

The chain links TRBV5-4 to TRBJ2-3, with a tentative D call TRBD2 (5 bases). CDR1 SGHNT and CDR2 YYREEE come from the germline V gene (reference sequence). Trimming shortened V by 0 bases and J by 2 bases, and 13 bases separated the two germline ends. The CDR3 runs to 16 residues. The CDR3 bases are TGTGCCAGCAGCTTGGAGACTACGTTAATCACAGATACGCAGTATTTT. It translates to CASSLETTLITDTQYF.

This chain joins TRBV6-1 and TRBJ2-5; 9 bases are shared with TRBD2. The J segment lost 2 bases and the V segment lost 0 bases, leaving 4 bases of the junction unmatched. Germline assignment: CDR1 MNHNS and CDR2 SASEGT. CDR3 size: 16 residues. The DNA of the CDR3 is TGTGCCAGCAGTGAAGCGCGGGCGGGGGGGCAAGAGACCCAGTACTTC. As protein: CASSEARAGGQETQYF.

Only a few counts were recorded for this clone. V gene TRBV5-4 combines with J gene TRBJ2-2; 9 nucleotides line up with TRBD1. V dropped 4 bases and J dropped 4; count of bases not matched to a gene: 8. Germline V gene sequence: CDR1 SGHNT, CDR2 YYREEE (reference sequence). The CDR3 runs 16 residues. For the CDR3, the DNA is TGTGCCAGCAGCATCCGGACAGGGGTTATCACCGGGGAGCTGTTTTTT. As protein: CASSIRTGVITGELFF.

DNA for the CDR3: TGCGCCAGCGCCCTCCTACAGGGTTATGGCTACACCTTC. It specifies CASALLQGYGYTF. The chain joins TRBV5-1 to TRBJ1-2; TRBD1 is a possible D gene (6 bases). V was clipped by 7 bases and J by 5 bases, with 15 bases between them. Germline V gene sequence: CDR1 SGHRS, CDR2 YFSETQ. The CDR3 runs to 13 residues.

The chain uses TRBV28 and TRBJ1-2, with D tentatively TRBD1 (5 bases). CDR3 length equals 16 residues. V was shortened by 4 bases and J by 1 base, with 16 bases between the two germline ends. The germline CDR1 and CDR2 sequences are MDHEN and SYDVKM. The CDR3 reads CASSSRWGQINYGYTF. CDR3 nucleotide sequence: TGTGCCAGCAGTTCTCGATGGGGCCAGATTAACTATGGCTACACCTTC.

Note on this clone: At the DNA level, this CDR3 is encoded by other sequences in the same sample as well. The V call is TRBV7-2, the J call TRBJ1-5; no definite D call. Germline-derived CDR1 and CDR2 are SGHTA and FQGNSA. The CDR3 spans 14 residues. V was pared by 5 bases and J by 3 bases, with 11 bases between. This chain's CDR3 is CASSPTFDNQPQHF. In DNA form, the CDR3 reads TGTGCCAGCAGCCCCACTTTTGACAATCAGCCCCAGCATTTT.

This clone has a handful of counts. This chain links TRBV7-3 with TRBJ2-2; a weak D match, TRBD1 (6 bases). Trimming removed 5 bases from V and 4 bases from J, with 14 bases in between. CDR1 and CDR2 from the germline V gene are SGHTA and FQGTGA. This CDR3 is 15 amino acids long. The CDR3, as DNA: TGTGCCAGCAGCCCTACAGGGATCGGCACCGGGGAGCTGTTTTTT. As protein: CASSPTGIGTGELFF.

The chain carries TRBV19 and TRBJ2-5; TRBD2 aligns across 10 bases. The J segment lost 4 bases and the V segment lost 6 bases, leaving 14 bases of the junction unmatched. The CDR3 spans 17 residues. CDR1 and CDR2 from the germline V gene are LNHDA and SQIVND (reference sequence). CDR3 sequence: CASSQGAASGSRETQYF. CDR3 DNA: TGTGCCAGTAGCCAGGGGGCGGCTAGCGGGAGCAGAGAGACCCAGTACTTC.

This chain uses TRBV25-1 with TRBJ2-2, with D unresolved. Germline V gene lookup returns CDR1 MGHDK and CDR2 SYGVNS. CDR3 size: 14 residues. V lost 4 bases to trimming and J lost 7 bases, with 13 bases between them. The CDR3 DNA reads as TGTGCCAGCAGTGGACCAGGTTTCAGCGGGGAGCTGTTTTTT. It codes for CASSGPGFSGELFF.

The V call is TRBV9, the J call TRBJ2-1; 7 nucleotides line up with TRBD2. The CDR3 length is 19 residues. From germline, CDR1 is SGDLS and CDR2 YYNGEE. Unmatched junction bases numbered 21, after V lost 0 bases and J lost 9 bases. As DNA, the CDR3 is TGTGCCAGCAGCGTAGTCGGTTGGGGGGAAGCGGGGTCGGCGGTTGAGCAGTTCTTC. This translates into CASSVVGWGEAGSAVEQFF.

V gene TRBV6-1 combines with J gene TRBJ2-3, with D possibly being TRBD2 (6 bases). Germline V CDR1 and CDR2: MNHNS, SASEGT. This CDR3 spans 15 amino acids. Trimming removed 2 bases at V and 3 bases at J, with 12 bases between. DNA of the CDR3: TGTGCCAGCAGTGAATACGGGGGTATAACAGATACGCAGTATTTT. Translated, it gives CASSEYGGITDTQYF.

Concerning this clone: Other DNA sequences in this specimen translate into the identical CDR3. The V gene is TRBV10-3, the J gene TRBJ2-5, with D tentatively TRBD2 (6 bases). The germline V and J ends were trimmed by 3 bases and 5 bases, with 10 bases remaining between them. CDR1 ENHRY and CDR2 SYGVKD come from the germline V gene. This CDR3 contains 13 residues. In DNA form, the CDR3 reads TGTGCCATCAGTGACGGGGGATGGGAGACCCAGTACTTC. Its protein is CAISDGGWETQYF.

This clone was seen a handful of times. This chain joins TRBV6-5 and TRBJ2-2; 11 bases are shared with TRBD2. V was clipped by 5 bases and J by 3 bases; unmatched bases: 2. The CDR3 length is 15 residues. Germline V gene data show CDR1 as MNHEY and CDR2 as SVGAGI. In nucleotides, the CDR3 is TGTGCCAGCAGTCTAGCGGGGGGTCACACCGGGGAGCTGTTTTTT. It translates to CASSLAGGHTGELFF.

A few counts support this clone. The CDR3 coding sequence is TGTGCCAGCAGGACGGGACAGTGGAACTCCTACGAGCAGTACTTC. Translated: CASRTGQWNSYEQYF. The gene calls are TRBV10-3 and TRBJ2-7, with 7 nucleotides matching TRBD1. The CDR3 is made up of 15 amino acids. CDR1 and CDR2 (germline): ENHRY, SYGVKD. V was pared by 10 bases and J by 0 bases, with 12 bases of the junction left unmatched.

This chain links TRBV16 with TRBJ1-4; D perhaps matches TRBD1 (5 bases). There are 14 residues in the CDR3. The V gene's germline CDR1 is KGHSY and CDR2 FQNENV. V was cut by 4 bases and J by 6 bases, with 12 bases left in between. CDR3 sequence reads: CASSRGGDYEKLFF. The CDR3, as DNA: TGTGCCAGCAGCCGGGGAGGGGACTATGAAAAACTGTTTTTT.

The chain combines TRBV10-3 with TRBJ1-2; 8 bases fit TRBD1. V lost 7 bases to trimming and J lost 6 bases; unmatched junction nucleotides: 7. CDR1 is ENHRY and CDR2 is SYGVKD in the germline V gene. The CDR3 has 13 amino acids. CDR3 protein: CAITTTGVDGYTF. CDR3 in DNA: TGTGCCATCACCACGACAGGGGTGGATGGCTACACCTTC.

V gene TRBV7-2 combines with J gene TRBJ1-4; D might be TRBD1 (6 bases). Germline loops: CDR1 SGHTA, CDR2 FQGNSA. This CDR3 is 14 amino acids long. V lost 3 bases and J lost 5, with 10 bases in between. The CDR3 sequence: CASSFRGPNEKLFF. CDR3 DNA: TGTGCCAGCAGCTTCAGGGGTCCAAATGAAAAACTGTTTTTT.

This chain links TRBV19 with TRBJ1-4, with D perhaps TRBD1 (6 bases). Germline V gene lookup returns CDR1 LNHDA and CDR2 SQIVND (reference sequence). V lost 3 bases to trimming and J lost 8 bases, with 13 bases between them. The CDR3 length is 14 residues. CDR3 sequence: CASSITQGGEKLFF. DNA for the CDR3: TGTGCCAGTAGTATTACACAGGGTGGCGAAAAACTGTTTTTT.

V is TRBV5-1 and J is TRBJ1-6; 7 bases map to TRBD1. Germline CDR1 reads SGHRS; CDR2 reads YFSETQ. V trimming: 4 bases; J trimming: 5 bases; junction bases outside the gene matches: 3. The CDR3 is made up of 14 amino acids. CDR3 loop: CASSTGQNNSPLHF. The DNA for the CDR3 is TGCGCCAGCAGCACGGGACAGAATAATTCACCCCTCCACTTT.

The chain combines TRBV9 with TRBJ2-7; TRBD1 might be the D (6 bases). V was trimmed by 4 bases and J by 5 bases, leaving 22 bases between them. The CDR3 extends over 16 amino acids. The V gene's germline CDR1 is SGDLS and CDR2 YYNGEE. In nucleotides, the CDR3 is TGTGCCAGCAGCACTACAGGGAACTATGCCCTCCACGAGCAGTACTTC. Translating it yields CASSTTGNYALHEQYF.

The chain is built from TRBV4-3 and TRBJ2-2; TRBD1 is a possible D gene (5 bases). With 2 bases removed from V and 8 bases from J, the gap between germline ends came to 21 bases. Germline loops: CDR1 LGHNA, CDR2 YSLEER. CDR3 size: 17 residues. The CDR3 here is CASSQTLRGGLEGELFF. CDR3 nucleotides: TGCGCCAGCAGCCAAACCTTAAGGGGCGGATTGGAGGGGGAGCTGTTTTTT.

This chain links TRBV11-2 with TRBJ2-1; tentatively, D is TRBD2 (5 bases). This CDR3 has 14 residues. The V gene's germline CDR1 is SGHAT and CDR2 FQNNGV. Trimming cost V 0 bases and J 8 bases, with 11 bases left between them. The DNA of the CDR3 is TGTGCCAGCAGCTTAGAAACTAGATCAGATGAGCAGTTCTTC. Protein product: CASSLETRSDEQFF. Full variable domain (missing parts from reference TRBV11-2 and TRBJ2-1): EAGVAQSPRYKIIEKRQSVAFWCNPISGHATLYWYQQILGQGPKLLIQFQNNGVVDDSQLPKDRFSAERLKGVDSTLKIQPAKLEDSAVYLCASSLETRSDEQFFGPGTRLTVL.

V is TRBV9 and J is TRBJ2-3; 7 nucleotides align to TRBD2. CDR1 is SGDLS, CDR2 YYNGEE, per germline. The length of the CDR3 is 15 residues. The V gene end was trimmed by 0 bases and the J gene end by 3 bases; junction bases not matched to a gene: 4. The chain's CDR3 is CASSVGNSGTDTQYF. CDR3 nucleotides: TGTGCCAGCAGCGTAGGTAATAGCGGGACAGATACGCAGTATTTT.

The chain carries TRBV5-4 and TRBJ2-7; D is uncertain. Trimming took 2 bases from V and 4 from J, leaving 19 bases between them. Germline V gene data show CDR1 as SGHNT and CDR2 as YYREEE (reference sequence). The CDR3 totals 16 residues. Here the CDR3 reads CASSFVSGSQRYEQYF. The DNA of the CDR3 is TGTGCCAGCAGCTTCGTATCGGGTAGTCAGAGGTACGAGCAGTACTTC.

The chain joins TRBV7-6 to TRBJ2-1; 8 bases match TRBD2. In germline, CDR1 is SGHVS, CDR2 FNYEAQ. J gave up 7 bases and V 1 base, and 12 bases lay outside the gene matches. The CDR3 extends over 17 amino acids. The CDR3: CASSLVIGGGNGNEQFF. The CDR3 DNA is TGTGCCAGCAGCTTAGTTATCGGCGGGGGGAACGGGAATGAGCAGTTCTTC.

This clone came up a few times. This chain links TRBV6-5 with TRBJ2-1; D is ambiguous. Trimming left V 0 bases short and J 6 bases short, with 9 bases between. The germline V gene encodes CDR1 MNHEY and CDR2 SVGAGI. This CDR3 comprises 14 residues. CDR3 protein: CASSYSGLGNEQFF. The CDR3 DNA reads as TGTGCCAGCAGTTACTCGGGTCTAGGCAATGAGCAGTTCTTC.

This clone has just a few counts. The rearrangement uses TRBV19 and TRBJ1-3, with D perhaps matching TRBD1 (6 bases). Trimming removed 6 bases at V and 4 bases at J, with 10 bases between. CDR1 and CDR2 from the germline V gene are LNHDA and SQIVND (reference sequence). CDR3 size: 13 residues. CDR3 sequence: CASSTGTGNTIYF. The CDR3 coding sequence is TGTGCCAGTAGCACCGGGACAGGAAACACCATATATTTT.

This chain uses TRBV28 with TRBJ1-1; TRBD1 aligns across 7 bases. With V trimmed by 7 bases and J by 0 bases, 5 bases remained unmatched. CDR3 size: 14 residues. Germline V gene data show CDR1 as MDHEN and CDR2 as SYDVKM. The CDR3 DNA reads as TGTGCCAGCACCCAGGGGGGCCTGAACACTGAAGCTTTCTTT. It specifies CASTQGGLNTEAFF.

This clone appeared once. The V call is TRBV10-3, the J call TRBJ1-3; TRBD1 might be the D (5 bases). CDR3 length equals 13 residues. With 6 bases removed from V and 2 bases from J, the gap between germline ends came to 8 bases. Germline V gene sequence: CDR1 ENHRY, CDR2 SYGVKD. CDR3 region: CAIRGVTGNTIYF. CDR3 DNA sequence: TGTGCCATCAGAGGGGTCACTGGAAACACCATATATTTT.

The J gene is TRBJ2-5, the V gene TRBV11-2; a weak D match, TRBD2 (6 bases). The germline CDR1 and CDR2 sequences are SGHAT and FQNNGV. This CDR3 contains 13 residues. Trimming stripped 5 bases from V and 0 bases from J, with 7 bases between. Here the CDR3 reads CASSGGYQETQYF. The CDR3 nucleotides read TGTGCCAGCAGCGGGGGGTACCAAGAGACCCAGTACTTC.